The 32 T cell receptor beta chains reported below all come from one sample, sequenced in a study of technical replicates of blood from several donors. Measured with immunoSEQ multiplex PCR; TCRdb has only the in-frame clones, and not every one. Among around 79,000 clones listed, 90% to 95% were seen once. The sample consisted of T cells isolated from PBMCs. These receptor sequences come from a human donor in good health.

The chain uses TRBV7-9 and TRBJ2-7; the D gene is possibly TRBD1 (6 bases). Germline values: CDR1 SEHNR, CDR2 FQNEAQ (reference sequence). This CDR3 has 15 amino acids. V was shortened by 5 bases and J by 2 bases, with 16 bases between the two germline ends. Here the CDR3 reads CASSTSGTRAYEQYF. CDR3 in DNA: TGTGCCAGCAGCACCTCCGGGACACGAGCCTACGAGCAGTACTTC.

The chain joins TRBV27 to TRBJ1-5, with 7 bases that match TRBD1. The CDR3 consists of 17 residues. Trimming at V came to 4 bases and at J to 0 bases, leaving 9 bases not matched to a gene. Germline V CDR1 and CDR2: MNHEY, SMNVEV (reference sequence). The CDR3 region is CASSSKGTANSNQPQHF. The DNA of the CDR3 is TGTGCCAGCAGTTCTAAAGGGACAGCTAATAGCAATCAGCCCCAGCATTTT.

Only one count was recorded for this clone. The chain links TRBV10-1 to TRBJ2-3; D is uncertain. V gave up 6 bases and J gave up 14 bases, with 6 bases separating them. CDR1 is WNHNN, CDR2 SYGVQD, per germline (reference sequence). The CDR3 extends over 8 amino acids. Here the CDR3 reads CASSGGYF. The CDR3 DNA follows: TGCGCCAGCAGCGGCGGGTATTTT.

CDR3 in DNA: TGTGCCAGCAGCCCGACAGACTACGAGCAGTACTTC. Translated: CASSPTDYEQYF. This chain uses TRBV9 with TRBJ2-7; a possible D gene is TRBD1 (5 bases). The germline V and J ends were trimmed by 4 bases and 3 bases, with 8 bases remaining between them. Germline V gene data show CDR1 as SGDLS and CDR2 as YYNGEE. The CDR3 runs 12 residues.

This chain links TRBV4-1 with TRBJ1-5, with TRBD1 matching 10 bases. V dropped 5 bases and J dropped 7; count of bases not matched to a gene: 8. This CDR3 is 15 amino acids long. Germline CDR1 MGHRA, CDR2 YSYEKL. CDR3 coding DNA: TGCGCCAGCAGCAACCGGGACAGGGGAATGCAGCCCCAGCATTTT. Protein: CASSNRDRGMQPQHF.

The J gene is TRBJ2-7, the V gene TRBV15; TRBD2 aligns across 7 bases. The CDR3 is 16 residues long. With 1 base clipped from V and 3 bases from J, the junction kept 9 bases outside the gene matches. The germline V gene encodes CDR1 LNHNV and CDR2 YYDKDF (reference sequence). This CDR3 reads CATSRVFPSGIYEQYF. As DNA, the CDR3 is TGTGCCACCAGCAGAGTTTTCCCGAGCGGGATCTACGAGCAGTACTTC. Complete variable domain (other parts from reference TRBV15 and TRBJ2-7): DAMVIQNPRYQVTQFGKPVTLSCSQTLNHNVMYWYQQKSSQAPKLLFHYYDKDFNNEADTPDNFQSRRPNTSFCFLDIRSPGLGDTAMYLCATSRVFPSGIYEQYFGPGTRLTVT.

This clone was picked up a small number of times. The gene calls are TRBV6-1 and TRBJ1-1; D perhaps matches TRBD1 (5 bases). The germline V gene encodes CDR1 MNHNS and CDR2 SASEGT. With 1 base removed from V and 4 bases from J, the gap between germline ends came to 16 bases. The CDR3 contains 16 residues. The CDR3: CASSEVLGVWVTEAFF. The CDR3 DNA reads as TGTGCCAGCAGTGAAGTCTTAGGGGTGTGGGTCACTGAAGCTTTCTTT.

The chain couples TRBV7-2 to TRBJ2-7, with 8 bases identical to TRBD1. The CDR3 spans 14 residues. With 4 bases clipped from V and 5 bases from J, the junction kept 7 bases outside the gene matches. Germline V gives CDR1 SGHTA, CDR2 FQGNSA. This CDR3 reads CASSWGQDLDEQYF. CDR3 in DNA: TGTGCCAGCAGCTGGGGACAGGATCTTGACGAGCAGTACTTC.

The chain combines TRBV5-4 with TRBJ2-1; the match to TRBD2 covers 13 bases. Trimming removed 0 bases from V and 2 bases from J; junction bases left unmatched: 2. CDR1 is SGHNT, CDR2 YYREEE, per germline (reference sequence). The CDR3 runs to 17 residues. CDR3 DNA: TGTGCCAGCAGCTTGGGGACTAGCGGGAGAACCTACAATGAGCAGTTCTTC. Its translation is CASSLGTSGRTYNEQFF.

The rearrangement joins TRBV7-9 to TRBJ2-6; no reliable D call. CDR1 is SEHNR, CDR2 FQNEAQ, per germline (reference sequence). CDR3 length: 18 residues. Trimming stripped 1 base from V and 0 bases from J, with 13 bases between. The chain's CDR3 is CASSLDGRQPSGANVLTF. For the CDR3, the DNA is TGTGCCAGCAGCTTAGACGGCCGACAACCCTCTGGGGCCAACGTCCTGACTTTC.

The chain is built from TRBV11-3 and TRBJ2-7; possibly TRBD2 for D (6 bases). Germline V gene data show CDR1 as SGHNT and CDR2 as YENEEA. V gave up 4 bases and J gave up 6 bases, with 13 bases separating them. The CDR3 is made up of 13 amino acids. In DNA form, the CDR3 reads TGTGCCAGCAGCTCATACCGGGAGAGCGAGCAGTACTTC. It yields the protein CASSSYRESEQYF.

This chain connects TRBV27 to TRBJ2-3; D is unclear. V was pared by 2 bases and J by 2 bases, with 11 bases between. This CDR3 has 15 amino acids. Germline CDR1 is MNHEY and CDR2 is SMNVEV (reference sequence). In DNA, the CDR3 is TGTGCCAGCAGTTTAAGTCGGAGACCCACAGATACGCAGTATTTT. This sequence encodes CASSLSRRPTDTQYF.

V gene TRBV7-9 combines with J gene TRBJ1-1, with D unclear. CDR1 and CDR2 (germline): SEHNR, FQNEAQ (reference sequence). This CDR3 spans 16 amino acids. The V end lost 3 bases, the J end lost 0 bases, and 14 bases lay between the germline ends. The CDR3 DNA reads TGTGCCAGCAGCTTGGTTTTTACAGAAATGAACACTGAAGCTTTCTTT. Protein product: CASSLVFTEMNTEAFF.

This chain links TRBV19 with TRBJ1-5, with 8 bases that match TRBD1. Trimming at V came to 7 bases and at J to 10 bases, leaving 9 bases not matched to a gene. This CDR3 is built from 13 residues. The germline V gene encodes CDR1 LNHDA and CDR2 SQIVND (reference sequence). The CDR3 nucleotides are TGTGCCAGTATGAGGACAGGGACAATTCCCCAGCATTTT. Translation: CASMRTGTIPQHF.

In its sample, this clone was seen once. CDR3 sequence reads: CASSDTPSQNLGYTF. Written as DNA, the CDR3 is TGTGCCAGCAGCGATACTCCTTCCCAAAACCTTGGCTACACCTTC. This chain links TRBV5-6 with TRBJ1-2; D ambiguous. With 4 bases removed from V and 7 bases from J, the gap between germline ends came to 20 bases. Germline V lookup: CDR1 SGHDT, CDR2 YYEEEE. The CDR3 is made up of 15 amino acids.

CDR3 sequence reads: CASSLRTEGYEQYF. CDR3 DNA: TGTGCCAGCAGTTTAAGGACAGAAGGCTACGAGCAGTACTTC. The chain carries TRBV28 and TRBJ2-7, with D perhaps matching TRBD1 (6 bases). Germline lookup yields CDR1 MDHEN and CDR2 SYDVKM. This CDR3 spans 14 amino acids. V lost 2 bases and J 3 bases, leaving 11 bases between the germline ends.

This chain uses TRBV9 with TRBJ2-7; 8 nucleotides agree with TRBD1. Germline lookup yields CDR1 SGDLS and CDR2 YYNGEE. V gave up 0 bases and J gave up 1 base; unmatched junction bases: 6. The CDR3 covers 16 residues. As DNA, the CDR3 is TGTGCCAGCAGCGTAGCCGGACAGGGCAATTCCTACGAGCAGTACTTC. Translation gives CASSVAGQGNSYEQYF. The whole variable domain, filled in from reference TRBV9 and TRBJ2-7, reads DSGVTQTPKHLITATGQRVTLRCSPRSGDLSVYWYQQSLDQGLQFLIQYYNGEERAKGNILERFSAQQFPDLHSELNLSSLELGDSALYFCASSVAGQGNSYEQYFGPGTRLTVT.

The chain employs TRBV2 and TRBJ2-7, with D perhaps matching TRBD2 (6 bases). V was cut by 8 bases and J by 3 bases, with 23 bases left in between. Germline V gives CDR1 SNHLY, CDR2 FYNNEI. The CDR3 contains 16 residues. CDR3 in amino acids: CASEGRGINPNYEQYF. CDR3 DNA: TGTGCCAGCGAGGGTCGGGGGATTAACCCCAACTACGAGCAGTACTTC.

DNA for the CDR3: TGCAGCGTTGGGGCCGGACAGGGTTCCTACGAGCAGTACTTC. It specifies CSVGAGQGSYEQYF. The rearrangement joins TRBV29-1 to TRBJ2-7; 8 bases match TRBD1. Trimming took 4 bases from V and 1 from J; bases not matched to a gene: 6. This CDR3 has 14 amino acids. CDR1 and CDR2 from the germline V gene are SQVTM and ANQGSEA.

The rearrangement uses TRBV29-1 and TRBJ2-3; TRBD2 might be the D (6 bases). Trimming took 7 bases from V and 2 from J, leaving 13 bases between them. This CDR3 is 13 amino acids long. Germline assignment: CDR1 SQVTM and CDR2 ANQGSEA. The CDR3 reads CSGLAPHTDTQYF. DNA of the CDR3: TGCAGCGGGCTAGCGCCGCACACAGATACGCAGTATTTT.

The chain carries TRBV7-9 and TRBJ1-6; D possibly corresponds to TRBD1 (5 bases). The V and J ends lost 2 bases and 7 bases respectively, with 21 bases between them. Germline CDR1 SEHNR, CDR2 FQNEAQ (reference sequence). This CDR3 is built from 18 residues. The CDR3 is CASSLQGHLGALNSPLHF. CDR3 sequence (DNA): TGTGCCAGCAGCTTACAGGGCCATTTAGGGGCCCTAAATTCACCCCTCCACTTT.

The chain combines TRBV5-1 with TRBJ1-1; a possible D gene is TRBD1 (6 bases). The CDR3 spans 15 residues. V was clipped by 2 bases and J by 7 bases, with 18 bases between them. Germline loops: CDR1 SGHRS, CDR2 YFSETQ. For the CDR3, the DNA is TGCGCCAGCAGCTTCATAGGACAGAGAGACAATGAAGCTTTCTTT. Encoded protein: CASSFIGQRDNEAFF.

The rearrangement joins TRBV6-5 to TRBJ2-2; TRBD1 aligns across 12 bases. Trimming removed 2 bases from V and 7 bases from J; junction bases left unmatched: 5. Germline loops: CDR1 MNHEY, CDR2 SVGAGI. There are 16 residues in the CDR3. This chain's CDR3 is CASSYAGTGGFGELFF. In DNA form, the CDR3 reads TGTGCCAGCAGTTACGCCGGGACAGGGGGCTTCGGGGAGCTGTTTTTT.

The chain carries TRBV28 and TRBJ2-1, with TRBD2 as a possible D gene (5 bases). V was trimmed by 1 base and J by 3 bases, leaving 10 bases between them. Germline V CDR1 and CDR2: MDHEN, SYDVKM. There are 15 residues in the CDR3. CDR3: CASSLFGDNYNEQFF. CDR3 DNA: TGTGCCAGCAGTTTATTCGGGGATAACTACAATGAGCAGTTCTTC. Full variable domain (outside the CDR3, taken from reference TRBV28 and TRBJ2-1): DVKVTQSSRYLVKRTGEKVFLECVQDMDHENMFWYRQDPGLGLRLIYFSYDVKMKEKGDIPEGYSVSREKKERFSLILESASTNQTSMYLCASSLFGDNYNEQFFGPGTRLTVL.

This rearrangement joins TRBV27 to TRBJ2-1; D is possibly TRBD2 (5 bases). The CDR3 length is 13 residues. V was clipped by 1 base and J by 8 bases, with 9 bases between them. CDR1 and CDR2 from the germline V gene are MNHEY and SMNVEV (reference sequence). The CDR3 reads CASSLLGGYEQFF. Written as DNA, the CDR3 is TGTGCCAGCAGTTTATTAGGCGGGTATGAGCAGTTCTTC.

The chain carries TRBV25-1 and TRBJ2-5, with 13 bases lining up with TRBD2. With V trimmed by 4 bases and J by 5 bases, 4 bases remained unmatched. CDR1 and CDR2 from the germline V gene are MGHDK and SYGVNS. This CDR3 spans 15 amino acids. CDR3 loop: CASSVTSGRAETQYF. In DNA form, the CDR3 reads TGTGCCAGCAGTGTAACTAGCGGGAGGGCGGAGACCCAGTACTTC. Full variable domain (outside the CDR3, taken from reference TRBV25-1 and TRBJ2-5): EADIYQTPRYLVIGTGKKITLECSQTMGHDKMYWYQQDPGMELHLIHYSYGVNSTEKGDLSSESTVSRIRTEHFPLTLESARPSHTSQYLCASSVTSGRAETQYFGPGTRLLVL.

The CDR3 protein is CASSITGSGTGELFF. CDR3 bases: TGTGCCAGTAGTATAACAGGGTCGGGGACCGGGGAGCTGTTTTTT. The genes are TRBV19 and TRBJ2-2; a weak D match, TRBD1 (6 bases). Trimming stripped 2 bases from V and 5 bases from J, with 12 bases between. Germline V CDR1 and CDR2: LNHDA, SQIVND (reference sequence). CDR3 length: 15 amino acids.

V usage is TRBV20-1 and J usage is TRBJ2-7; a weak D match, TRBD1 (6 bases). CDR3 length: 11 residues. Trimming pared 5 bases from V and 2 bases from J, leaving 7 bases between. Germline lookup yields CDR1 DFQATT and CDR2 SNEGSKA (reference sequence). In DNA, the CDR3 is TGCAGTGCTCGACAGGCCTACGAGCAGTACTTC. Amino acids: CSARQAYEQYF.

The rearrangement uses TRBV7-3 and TRBJ2-1; the match to TRBD1 covers 7 bases. The CDR3 spans 18 residues. Unmatched junction bases numbered 9, after V lost 1 base and J lost 0 bases. Germline V gene lookup returns CDR1 SGHTA and CDR2 FQGTGA. CDR3 DNA sequence: TGTGCCAGCAGCTTAAGAGGGGGCATCGCTTCCTCCTACAATGAGCAGTTCTTC. Protein sequence: CASSLRGGIASSYNEQFF.

This rearrangement joins TRBV30 to TRBJ1-5, with TRBD1 matching 9 bases. The V and J ends lost 2 bases and 4 bases, in that order; junction bases with no gene match: 9. The germline gives CDR1 GTSNPN, CDR2 SVGIG (reference sequence). The CDR3 runs to 16 residues. This CDR3 reads CAWSKGGQGLNQPQHF. DNA for the CDR3: TGTGCCTGGAGTAAGGGTGGACAGGGGCTGAATCAGCCCCAGCATTTT.

This clone has only one observation. The CDR3 DNA reads as TGTGCCAGCAGCAGAGAACAGGGCCCAGATACGCAGTATTTT. It encodes CASSREQGPDTQYF. The chain carries TRBV21-1 and TRBJ2-3; the table's D gene call, TRBD1, was not cross checked with the DNA. TRBV21-1 is shown as a pseudogene. This CDR3 spans 14 amino acids.

The chain has TRBV5-6 and TRBJ2-1; TRBD1 aligns across 8 bases. Germline trimming cut 5 bases from V and 4 bases from J; bases unmatched to any gene: 11. Germline lookup yields CDR1 SGHDT and CDR2 YYEEEE. This CDR3 has 16 amino acids. The CDR3 loop is CASSKDRGQLYNEQFF. CDR3 bases: TGTGCCAGCAGTAAAGACAGGGGACAGCTTTACAATGAGCAGTTCTTC. Variable domain in full (rest from reference TRBV5-6 and TRBJ2-1): DAGVTQSPTHLIKTRGQQVTLRCSPKSGHDTVSWYQQALGQGPQFIFQYYEEEERQRGNFPDRFSGHQFPNYSSELNVNALLLGDSALYLCASSKDRGQLYNEQFFGPGTRLTVL.